A single sample gave rise to the 14 T cell receptor beta chains below, sequenced in a study of identifying expanded T cells in peripheral blood. Sequencing used immunoSEQ multiplex PCR; TCRdb keeps in-frame clones, though not all of them. In the table there are about 94,000 clones, 88% of which are singletons. The sample taken for sequencing was blood. These receptors were collected from a person between 18 and 75 years old in good health.

This chain connects TRBV13 to TRBJ1-1; D uncertain. The length of the CDR3 is 12 residues. CDR1 and CDR2 from the germline V gene are PRHDT and FYEKMQ (reference sequence). Trimming took off 2 bases at V and 6 bases at J, with 7 bases between the two ends. CDR3: CASSLRQAEAFF. Here the CDR3 DNA reads TGTGCCAGCAGCTTACGCCAGGCTGAAGCTTTCTTT.

The rearrangement uses TRBV7-9 and TRBJ2-2, with TRBD2 as a possible D gene (5 bases). V lost 8 bases and J 4 bases, leaving 11 bases between the germline ends. The CDR3 length is 13 residues. Germline V gene lookup returns CDR1 SEHNR and CDR2 FQNEAQ (reference sequence). CDR3 loop: CASGGGLTGELFF. Written as DNA, the CDR3 is TGTGCCAGCGGTGGAGGCCTCACCGGGGAGCTGTTTTTT.

This clone was detected once. V and J are TRBV15 and TRBJ2-3; 11 bases line up with TRBD1. There are 17 residues in the CDR3. CDR1 LNHNV and CDR2 YYDKDF come from the germline V gene (reference sequence). With 7 bases clipped from V and 4 bases from J, the junction kept 13 bases outside the gene matches. This chain's CDR3 is CATTSLRDRGLSDTQYF. For the CDR3, the DNA is TGTGCCACCACCAGCCTTAGGGACAGGGGGTTATCAGATACGCAGTATTTT.

The V gene is TRBV7-2, the J gene TRBJ2-7; weak D call: TRBD1 (5 bases). Germline CDR1 reads SGHTA; CDR2 reads FQGNSA. V lost 4 bases to trimming and J lost 2 bases, with 15 bases between them. There are 15 residues in the CDR3. CDR3 sequence: CASSYMDKRAYEQYF. In DNA form, the CDR3 reads TGTGCCAGCAGCTATATGGACAAGCGAGCCTACGAGCAGTACTTC.

V usage is TRBV19 and J usage is TRBJ1-2; D is ambiguous. This CDR3 comprises 13 residues. Germline V lookup: CDR1 LNHDA, CDR2 SQIVND (reference sequence). V was shortened by 6 bases and J by 2 bases, with 10 bases between the two germline ends. The CDR3 region is CASSLGRNYGYTF. The CDR3 DNA sequence: TGTGCCAGTAGCCTGGGCCGAAACTATGGCTACACCTTC.

This chain links TRBV6-1 with TRBJ1-1; D unclear. This CDR3 is built from 13 residues. The germline gives CDR1 MNHNS, CDR2 SASEGT. V was pared by 5 bases and J by 1 base, with 8 bases between. The CDR3 loop is CASSLKGNTEAFF. The CDR3 DNA reads TGTGCCAGCAGTTTGAAGGGGAACACTGAAGCTTTCTTT.

V and J are TRBV5-4 and TRBJ2-2, with 11 bases fitting TRBD1. CDR3 size: 16 residues. V shed 4 bases, J shed 7 bases, and the junction held 9 bases outside the gene matches. CDR1 and CDR2 from the germline V gene are SGHNT and YYREEE (reference sequence). This chain's CDR3 is CASSQSGTGGSGELFF. CDR3 nucleotide sequence: TGTGCCAGCAGCCAATCCGGGACAGGGGGGAGCGGGGAGCTGTTTTTT.

DNA for the CDR3: TGTGCCAGCAGTTCCGGACAGACTGCAACTAATGAAAAACTGTTTTTT. This gives the protein CASSSGQTATNEKLFF. The chain joins TRBV6-6 to TRBJ1-4, with D perhaps TRBD1 (6 bases). CDR1 and CDR2 from the germline V gene are MNHNY and SVGAGI (reference sequence). Trimming removed 4 bases at V and 0 bases at J, with 12 bases between. The CDR3 is 16 residues long.

The J gene is TRBJ1-4, the V gene TRBV6-1, with a possible D match to TRBD1 (5 bases). Trimming took off 4 bases at V and 5 bases at J, with 14 bases between the two ends. Germline values: CDR1 MNHNS, CDR2 SASEGT. The CDR3 length is 15 residues. The CDR3: CASSAYRDENEKLFF. The DNA of the CDR3 is TGTGCCAGCAGTGCATACCGGGACGAGAATGAAAAACTGTTTTTT.

A single count supports this clone. V and J are TRBV11-2 and TRBJ2-7, with TRBD2 identical over 10 bases. Germline lookup yields CDR1 SGHAT and CDR2 FQNNGV. This CDR3 is built from 15 residues. The trim removed 4 bases at V and 6 bases at J, leaving 9 bases unmatched. DNA of the CDR3: TGTGCCAGCAGCTCCACCCTAGCGGGAGTTGGCGAGCAGTACTTC. Its protein product is CASSSTLAGVGEQYF.

V gene TRBV5-1 combines with J gene TRBJ2-7; weak D call: TRBD1 (6 bases). Germline V lookup: CDR1 SGHRS, CDR2 YFSETQ. Trimming removed 3 bases at V and 3 bases at J, with 13 bases between. This CDR3 spans 14 amino acids. The CDR3 sequence: CASSSAGTNYEQYF. The CDR3 nucleotides read TGCGCCAGCAGCTCCGCCGGGACAAACTACGAGCAGTACTTC.

The rearrangement uses TRBV5-1 and TRBJ2-6; 9 bases are shared with TRBD1. J lost 0 bases, V lost 0 bases, and 4 bases had no gene match. The CDR3 sequence is 18 residues long. CDR1 and CDR2 from the germline V gene are SGHRS and YFSETQ. CDR3 coding DNA: TGCGCCAGCAGCTTGGGGACAGGGGCGAGCTCTGGGGCCAACGTCCTGACTTTC. Translating gives CASSLGTGASSGANVLTF.

The chain joins TRBV19 to TRBJ1-2; TRBD1 matches at 8 bases. V was clipped by 5 bases and J by 2 bases; unmatched bases: 7. The length of the CDR3 is 15 residues. Germline values: CDR1 LNHDA, CDR2 SQIVND (reference sequence). DNA of the CDR3: TGTGCCAGTAGTGGGCGGACAGGGCTAAACTATGGCTACACCTTC. It encodes CASSGRTGLNYGYTF.

CDR3 DNA: TGTGCCAGCAGCTTGGCGCAGGGGGCGTCTATCTATGGCTACACCTTC. Translating gives CASSLAQGASIYGYTF. V gene TRBV5-4 combines with J gene TRBJ1-2, with 8 bases matching TRBD1. The CDR3 is 16 amino acids. Unmatched junction bases numbered 8, after V lost 0 bases and J lost 4 bases. Germline CDR1 and CDR2: SGHNT and YYREEE (reference sequence).